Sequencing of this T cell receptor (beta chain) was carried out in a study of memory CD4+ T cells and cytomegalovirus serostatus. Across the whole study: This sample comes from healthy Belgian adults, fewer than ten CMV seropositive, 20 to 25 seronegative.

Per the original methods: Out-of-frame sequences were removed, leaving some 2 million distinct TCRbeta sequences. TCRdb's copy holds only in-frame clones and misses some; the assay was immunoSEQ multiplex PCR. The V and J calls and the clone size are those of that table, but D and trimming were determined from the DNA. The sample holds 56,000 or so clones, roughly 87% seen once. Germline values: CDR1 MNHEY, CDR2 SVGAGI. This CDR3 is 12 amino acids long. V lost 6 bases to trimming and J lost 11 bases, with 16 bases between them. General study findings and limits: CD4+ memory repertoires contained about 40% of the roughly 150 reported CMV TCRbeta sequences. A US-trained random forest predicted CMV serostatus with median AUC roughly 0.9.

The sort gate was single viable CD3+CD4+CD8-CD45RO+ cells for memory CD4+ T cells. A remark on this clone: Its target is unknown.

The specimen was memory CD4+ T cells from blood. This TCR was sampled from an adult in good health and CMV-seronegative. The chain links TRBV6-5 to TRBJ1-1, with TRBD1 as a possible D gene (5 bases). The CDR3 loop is CASRSRVLGAFF. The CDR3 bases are TGTGCCAGCAGGTCCAGGGTCTTAGGGGCTTTCTTT.